This T cell receptor beta chain was recovered during a study of cytomegalovirus exposure and HLA in healthy donors. Overall study findings and caveats: Further analysis was carried out later, and it showed several of the most significant clusters appearing linked to common viral pathogens. Researchers catalogued approximately 170 TCR beta chains as cytomegalovirus-associated.

60 Vbeta and 13 Jbeta primers were used in PCR. TCRdb's table, derived via immunoSEQ multiplex PCR, lists solely in-frame clones and lacks some. Here the sample spans approximately 120,000 clones, roughly 80% being singletons. As concerns this clone: Its cognate antigen is unknown.

Trimming left V 5 bases short and J 8 bases short, with 15 bases between. This CDR3 has 13 residues. Per the germline V gene, CDR1 is SGHTA and CDR2 is FQGNSA. The receptor was isolated from a woman between 45 and 60 years old in good health and CMV-seropositive. Sequenced sample: PBMCs. The chain uses TRBV7-2 and TRBJ1-2, with D uncertain. The CDR3 nucleotides are TGTGCCAGCAGCAGAGGCCGTGGGGAGGGCTACACCTTC. It codes for CASSRGRGEGYTF.